This T cell receptor beta chain derives from a study of beta chain features in type 1 diabetes. Study-level background: Patients shared similar age, gender and cell yields with healthy donors. Analysis included over 90 million sorted cells drawn from all samples. General observations from the study: Shortening that was moderate but significant affected the TCRB CDR3s of Type 1 diabetes patients in all four CD4+ subsets.

Cells sorted by CD45RO/CCR7/CD25/CD127/CD95/CD27 comprised CD4+ naive, central memory, regulatory and stem cell-like memory cells. Over 95% purity was reached by all sorted populations. Remarks on this clone: The antigen remains unidentified.

The CDR3 is made up of 14 amino acids. The germline V gene encodes CDR1 SGHRS and CDR2 YFSETQ. V dropped 4 bases and J dropped 5; count of bases not matched to a gene: 5. Of the isolated RNA, all was reverse transcribed, and so the sequenced material was expressed TCRB transcripts. The data were produced by immunoSEQ multiplex PCR, yet TCRdb's version contains in-frame clones alone and is incomplete. The sample includes around 150,000 clones, roughly 63% of them seen just once. Material: naive CD4+ T cells from blood. The gene calls are TRBV5-1 and TRBJ2-3; 9 nucleotides agree with TRBD1. The source of this sequence is a man aged 30-40 years with type 1 diabetes. Written as DNA, the CDR3 is TGCGCCAGCAGCAGCCCGACAGGGGGAGATACGCAGTATTTT. Its translation: CASSSPTGGDTQYF.